Following are 10 T cell receptor beta chains from one sample sequenced in a study of blood T cell repertoires in COVID-19. TCRdb keeps only in-frame clones here, not all; method: immunoSEQ multiplex PCR. The repertoire consists of about 64,000 clones, with about 93% occurring once and the leading ten covering over 8%. Sequencing was carried out using peripheral blood. Receptor source: a woman over 75 with active COVID-19.

The chain recombines TRBV19 with TRBJ1-6; D may be TRBD1 (6 bases). Germline V gene data show CDR1 as LNHDA and CDR2 as SQIVND (reference sequence). Trimming took 7 bases from V and 7 from J, leaving 14 bases between them. The CDR3 has 14 residues. For the CDR3, the DNA is TGTGCCAGTACCGGGGGGACACCGAATTCACCCCTCCACTTT. Residues: CASTGGTPNSPLHF. The complete variable domain, with remaining parts taken from reference TRBV19 and TRBJ1-6, reads DGGITQSPKYLFRKEGQNVTLSCEQNLNHDAMYWYRQDPGQGLRLIYYSQIVNDFQKGDIAEGYSVSREKKESFPLTVTSAQKNPTAFYLCASTGGTPNSPLHFGNGTRLTVT.

J is TRBJ1-1 and V is TRBV7-9, with 7 bases lining up with TRBD1. The germline CDR1 and CDR2 sequences are SEHNR and FQNEAQ (reference sequence). Trimming at V came to 4 bases and at J to 0 bases, leaving 5 bases not matched to a gene. There are 15 residues in the CDR3. CDR3 amino acids: CASSSTTGLNTEAFF. CDR3 nucleotides: TGTGCCAGCAGCTCTACGACAGGGCTGAACACTGAAGCTTTCTTT.

V is TRBV27 and J is TRBJ1-6; TRBD1 might be the D (5 bases). This CDR3 spans 17 amino acids. Germline V gene lookup returns CDR1 MNHEY and CDR2 SMNVEV (reference sequence). V was clipped by 1 base and J by 0 bases, with 10 bases between them. The CDR3 spells CASSLFGGDSYNSPLHF. The CDR3 nucleotides are TGTGCCAGCAGTTTATTTGGGGGGGACTCCTATAATTCACCCCTCCACTTT.

The chain employs TRBV19 and TRBJ2-1; 9 nucleotides line up with TRBD2. This CDR3 spans 15 amino acids. Germline assignment: CDR1 LNHDA and CDR2 SQIVND (reference sequence). The ends lost 4 bases at V and 7 bases at J; junction bases unmatched: 8. The CDR3 nucleotides read TGTGCCAGTAGTAGCGGGGGGGCCCGTCTGAATGAGCAGTTCTTC. Translation: CASSSGGARLNEQFF.

CDR3 sequence (DNA): TGCGCCAGCAGCACCTCTCCCGGTACCGGGGAGCTGTTTTTT. It yields the protein CASSTSPGTGELFF. The gene calls are TRBV5-1 and TRBJ2-2, with D unclear. The length of the CDR3 is 14 residues. CDR1 and CDR2 from the germline V gene are SGHRS and YFSETQ. V lost 4 bases to trimming and J lost 5 bases, with 12 bases between them.

This clone came up once. The chain uses TRBV5-4 and TRBJ1-4; 12 bases are shared with TRBD1. The CDR3 runs to 17 residues. Trimming cost V 4 bases and J 5 bases; bases outside gene matches: 9. Germline V CDR1 and CDR2: SGHNT, YYREEE (reference sequence). Here the CDR3 DNA reads TGTGCCAGCAGCCGTCCCGGGACAGGGGGCGAGAATGAAAAACTGTTTTTT. Protein product: CASSRPGTGGENEKLFF.

The chain couples TRBV5-4 to TRBJ2-3; TRBD2 agrees at 7 bases. CDR3 length: 17 amino acids. CDR1 SGHNT and CDR2 YYREEE come from the germline V gene (reference sequence). The J segment lost 0 bases and the V segment lost 0 bases, leaving 7 bases of the junction unmatched. The CDR3 loop reads CASSLGGGFSSTDTQYF. The DNA for the CDR3 is TGTGCCAGCAGCTTGGGGGGAGGGTTCTCTAGCACAGATACGCAGTATTTT.

The chain joins TRBV10-3 to TRBJ2-7; 10 nucleotides align to TRBD1. This CDR3 is built from 14 residues. CDR1 is ENHRY and CDR2 is SYGVKD in the germline V gene. V lost 4 bases to trimming and J lost 10 bases; unmatched junction nucleotides: 10. The CDR3, as DNA: TGTGCCATCAGTGGCCACGCCGGGACAGGGGAACAGTACGTC. It encodes CAISGHAGTGEQYV.

V usage is TRBV3-1 (or the pseudogene TRBV3-2) and J usage is TRBJ1-1; D ambiguous. CDR1 and CDR2 from the germline V gene are LGHDT and YNNKEL (reference sequence). V lost 0 bases to trimming and J lost 3 bases, with 8 bases between them. CDR3 length: 14 residues. The CDR3 reads CASSQEKLYTEAFF. CDR3 nucleotide sequence: TGTGCCAGCAGCCAAGAGAAACTGTACACTGAAGCTTTCTTT.

This clone was seen a few times. J is TRBJ1-1 and V is TRBV11-2; no firm D call. Trimming cost V 3 bases and J 7 bases, with 12 bases left between them. This CDR3 contains 13 residues. CDR1 SGHAT and CDR2 FQNNGV come from the germline V gene. CDR3 loop: CASSFLAGVEAFF. The CDR3 coding sequence is TGTGCCAGCAGCTTTTTGGCCGGGGTTGAAGCTTTCTTT. Using reference TRBV11-2 and TRBJ1-1 for the parts outside the CDR3, the full variable domain is EAGVAQSPRYKIIEKRQSVAFWCNPISGHATLYWYQQILGQGPKLLIQFQNNGVVDDSQLPKDRFSAERLKGVDSTLKIQPAKLEDSAVYLCASSFLAGVEAFFGQGTRLTVV.